This TCR beta chain is drawn from a study of blood T cell repertoires in COVID-19. In the study overall: From the United States, Italy and Spain came samples of acute and convalescent COVID-19. Sample material is recorded as cDNA or gDNA derived from T cells, B-cell-depleted T cells, or PBMCs.

The V end lost 4 bases, the J end lost 5 bases, and 10 bases lay between the germline ends. Looked up from germline, CDR1 is SGHRS and CDR2 is YFSETQ. This CDR3 has 13 residues. Under the authors' procedure: Estimates of nucleated cell counts were drawn from the amplification of reference gene primers. Assay used: immunoSEQ multiplex PCR; TCRdb lists only in-frame clones, some missing. V and J calls and clone size are those listed in that table; D and trimming were worked out from the DNA. Among 200,000 to 300,000 clones listed, 88% were seen once. The rearrangement uses TRBV5-1 and TRBJ2-1, with D possibly TRBD1 on 5 matching bases. Sequenced material: peripheral blood. This receptor was identified in a woman aged 25-40 years with acute or convalescent COVID-19. CDR3 amino acids: CASSGAGNNEQFF. For the CDR3, the DNA is TGCGCCAGCAGCGGTGCAGGGAACAATGAGCAGTTCTTC.